This TCR beta chain derives from a study of T cell changes during pregnancy in multiple sclerosis. Clones were read by immunoSEQ multiplex PCR, and TCRdb kept only the in-frame ones, dropping some. The sample consists of about 96,000 clones, almost 95% of them appearing once. Germline assignment: CDR1 KGHSH and CDR2 LQKENI. This CDR3 comprises 17 residues. Trimming cost V 1 base and J 0 bases; bases outside gene matches: 6. The clonotype originates from a female donor with multiple sclerosis, enrolled in a pregnancy study. The material sequenced was peripheral blood, taken in the first trimester of pregnancy. This chain uses TRBV18 with TRBJ2-1; TRBD2 matches at 7 bases. The CDR3 region is CASSPLPGGSSYNEQFF. CDR3 bases: TGTGCCAGCTCACCACTCCCAGGCGGGAGCTCCTACAATGAGCAGTTCTTC.